Below, 20 T cell receptor beta chains from the same sample are listed, as sequenced in a study of blood T cell repertoires in COVID-19. This table comes from immunoSEQ multiplex PCR, and its TCRdb copy is limited to in-frame clones, with some not included. The data hold roughly 290,000 clones, with 70% to 90% observed a single time. Input material: peripheral blood. These receptors came from a woman in her 30s who had recovered from COVID-19.

This chain connects TRBV28 to TRBJ2-3; 13 bases map to TRBD2. V gave up 5 bases and J gave up 7 bases; unmatched junction bases: 15. This CDR3 comprises 18 residues. From germline, CDR1 is MDHEN and CDR2 SYDVKM. CDR3 sequence (DNA): TGTGCCAGCAGTCCTATATCCGGACTAGCGGGAGCACTAAATACGCAGTATTTT. Its translation is CASSPISGLAGALNTQYF.

This clone showed up just once. The J gene is TRBJ2-1, the V gene TRBV11-3; 11 positions agree with TRBD2. The germline V gene has CDR1 SGHNT and CDR2 YENEEA. CDR3 length: 15 amino acids. V trimming: 1 base; J trimming: 7 bases; junction bases outside the gene matches: 3. The CDR3, as DNA: TGTGCCAGCAGCTTAGGCGGACTAGCGGGTAATGAGCAGTTCTTC. Its translation is CASSLGGLAGNEQFF.

The rearrangement uses TRBV7-9 and TRBJ2-7, with 9 nucleotides matching TRBD2. Per the germline V gene, CDR1 is SEHNR and CDR2 is FQNEAQ (reference sequence). V gave up 5 bases and J gave up 4 bases; unmatched junction bases: 6. CDR3 length equals 14 residues. The CDR3 DNA reads TGTGCCAGCAGCCCCCCGACTAGCGGATACGAGCAGTACTTC. Translation gives CASSPPTSGYEQYF.

The V gene is TRBV5-5, the J gene TRBJ2-5; no firm D call. The CDR3 is made up of 10 amino acids. V was shortened by 4 bases and J by 5 bases, with 3 bases between the two germline ends. CDR1 and CDR2 from the germline V gene are SGHKS and YYEKEE (reference sequence). CDR3 in amino acids: CASSEETQYF. The CDR3 DNA sequence: TGTGCCAGCAGCGAGGAGACCCAGTACTTC.

This clone has just one count. The J gene is TRBJ1-5, the V gene TRBV19; D unresolved. This CDR3 contains 14 residues. Germline V CDR1 and CDR2: LNHDA, SQIVND (reference sequence). V lost 7 bases, J lost 4 bases, and 14 bases lay in between. Here the CDR3 reads CASTAATDNQPQHF. DNA of the CDR3: TGTGCCAGTACCGCTGCGACTGATAATCAGCCCCAGCATTTT.

The J gene is TRBJ1-2, the V gene TRBV28; 11 bases match TRBD1. The CDR3 sequence is 17 residues long. Trimming took 2 bases from V and 3 from J; bases not matched to a gene: 8. Germline CDR1 and CDR2: MDHEN and SYDVKM. CDR3 coding DNA: TGTGCCAGCAGTTTACCGGGACAGGGGGATGGGCACTATGGCTACACCTTC. This gives the protein CASSLPGQGDGHYGYTF.

Regarding this clone: Germline and junction disagree at one end, which may indicate a read error. The chain couples TRBV30 to TRBJ1-5; D is possibly TRBD1 (6 bases). Germline lookup yields CDR1 GTSNPN and CDR2 SVGIG (reference sequence). The CDR3 totals 9 residues. CDR3 DNA: TGTGCACCAGGACAGTCCCATCATTTT. Its translation: CAPGQSHHF.

The chain combines TRBV5-1 with TRBJ1-5, with D perhaps matching TRBD1 (6 bases). V lost 0 bases, J lost 4 bases, and 11 bases lay in between. This CDR3 spans 15 amino acids. Germline values: CDR1 SGHRS, CDR2 YFSETQ. Here the CDR3 reads CASSLVPGANQPQHF. CDR3 bases: TGCGCCAGCAGCTTGGTGCCAGGGGCTAATCAGCCCCAGCATTTT.

In DNA form, the CDR3 reads TGTGCCAGCAGCCTGGCGGGGGGGCCGGTAGAGACCCAGTACTTC. Its protein is CASSLAGGPVETQYF. The chain links TRBV5-5 to TRBJ2-5; 9 bases align to TRBD2. The V and J ends lost 4 bases and 4 bases, in that order; junction bases with no gene match: 8. CDR1 and CDR2 (germline): SGHKS, YYEKEE (reference sequence). The CDR3 totals 15 residues.

This clone was counted only a few times. The chain is built from TRBV7-9 and TRBJ1-4; 8 bases fit TRBD1. V lost 5 bases to trimming and J lost 2 bases; unmatched junction nucleotides: 4. The CDR3 sequence is 15 residues long. Per the germline V gene, CDR1 is SEHNR and CDR2 is FQNEAQ (reference sequence). The CDR3 is CASSPRGLTNEKLFF. CDR3 nucleotide sequence: TGTGCCAGCAGCCCCAGGGGGCTGACTAATGAAAAACTGTTTTTT.

This clone was counted once. V usage is TRBV24-1 and J usage is TRBJ2-7; 7 bases map to TRBD1. J was trimmed by 3 bases and V by 5 bases; bases with no gene match: 9. CDR1 and CDR2 from the germline V gene are KGHDR and SFDVKD. This CDR3 has 15 amino acids. CDR3 DNA sequence: TGTGCCACCAGTGGGAAACAGGGGAAACACTACGAGCAGTACTTC. Translated: CATSGKQGKHYEQYF.

V usage is TRBV19 and J usage is TRBJ1-5; 12 nucleotides match TRBD1. V gave up 7 bases and J gave up 2 bases; unmatched junction bases: 9. The CDR3 has 17 residues. Germline CDR1 LNHDA, CDR2 SQIVND (reference sequence). Written as DNA, the CDR3 is TGTGCCAGTATCACCGGGACAGGGGGCCCGGGCAATCAGCCCCAGCATTTT. This encodes CASITGTGGPGNQPQHF.

To note about this clone: Different DNA sequences within this sample yield the same CDR3. The rearrangement joins TRBV27 to TRBJ2-7; D unresolved. Trimming left V 5 bases short and J 0 bases short, with 5 bases between. Germline-derived CDR1 and CDR2 are MNHEY and SMNVEV (reference sequence). The CDR3 totals 12 residues. In DNA, the CDR3 is TGTGCCAGCAGTCCCAACTCCTACGAGCAGTACTTC. Encoded protein: CASSPNSYEQYF.

This rearrangement joins TRBV4-1 to TRBJ2-7, with D possibly being TRBD1 (6 bases). Germline-derived CDR1 and CDR2 are MGHRA and YSYEKL. This CDR3 contains 15 residues. V lost 0 bases and J 4 bases, leaving 13 bases between the germline ends. CDR3 sequence (DNA): TGCGCCAGCAGCCAAGAGGGCAGGGGAGATTACGAGCAGTACTTC. Protein product: CASSQEGRGDYEQYF.

The rearrangement joins TRBV5-6 to TRBJ2-7, with 10 positions matching TRBD1. The CDR3 length is 14 residues. CDR1 is SGHDT, CDR2 YYEEEE, per germline. CDR3 loop: CASQAGTGANEQYF. The DNA for the CDR3 is TGTGCTTCCCAGGCCGGGACAGGGGCCAACGAGCAGTACTTC.

The V call is TRBV27, the J call TRBJ2-7; a weak D match, TRBD1 (7 bases). V dropped 2 bases and J dropped 6 bases, with 11 bases sitting between them. Looked up from germline, CDR1 is MNHEY and CDR2 is SMNVEV (reference sequence). The CDR3 runs to 13 residues. For the CDR3, the DNA is TGTGCCAGCAGTTTACGACAGGGAGGCGAGCAGTACTTC. This sequence encodes CASSLRQGGEQYF.

The chain uses TRBV25-1 and TRBJ2-7, with 14 bases matching TRBD2. The trim removed 8 bases at V and 0 bases at J, leaving 3 bases unmatched. Looked up from germline, CDR1 is MGHDK and CDR2 is SYGVNS. The length of the CDR3 is 15 residues. The CDR3 sequence: CASRTSGGPSYEQYF. The CDR3 DNA reads TGTGCCAGCCGGACTAGCGGGGGGCCCTCCTACGAGCAGTACTTC.

J is TRBJ1-1 and V is TRBV5-1, with 8 nucleotides matching TRBD1. The CDR3 is 14 residues long. The germline V gene encodes CDR1 SGHRS and CDR2 YFSETQ. V shed 1 base, J shed 4 bases, and the junction held 3 bases outside the gene matches. CDR3 bases: TGCGCCAGCAGCTTGCCCGGGACAGGCACTGAAGCTTTCTTT. Translated: CASSLPGTGTEAFF. Full variable domain (remainder filled in from reference TRBV5-1 and TRBJ1-1): KAGVTQTPRYLIKTRGQQVTLSCSPISGHRSVSWYQQTPGQGLQFLFEYFSETQRNKGNFPGRFSGRQFSNSRSEMNVSTLELGDSALYLCASSLPGTGTEAFFGQGTRLTVV.

The J gene is TRBJ2-1, the V gene TRBV12-3 or TRBV12-4; possible D gene TRBD1, 5 bases. CDR3 length: 13 amino acids. V was trimmed by 8 bases and J by 13 bases, leaving 21 bases between them. This CDR3 is CASGQTGELLQFF. In DNA form, the CDR3 reads TGTGCCAGCGGACAAACTGGAGAACTACTTCAGTTCTTC.

The chain recombines TRBV19 with TRBJ2-5; 9 bases are a match to TRBD1. Germline V gene lookup returns CDR1 LNHDA and CDR2 SQIVND (reference sequence). The CDR3 consists of 18 residues. The V and J ends lost 6 bases and 4 bases, in that order; junction bases with no gene match: 18. Here the CDR3 reads CASSDGARQGGRRETQYF. Here the CDR3 DNA reads TGTGCCAGTAGCGACGGGGCGAGACAGGGGGGACGCCGAGAGACCCAGTACTTC.